These 22 T cell receptor beta chains share one sample of origin, sequenced in a study of T-cell reconstitution after alpha-beta-depleted transplantation in children (dated by TCRdb to the mid-2010s). The intended sense of this specimen's treatment or condition label: allogeneic hematopoietic cell transplantation with graft depleted of TCRalphabeta T cells and CD19 B cells. Library creation used PCR. Data came from an Illumina HiSeq 2500. TCR library preparation used molecular barcoding, with unique molecular identifiers applied to normalize quantification of the TCRbeta repertoire. The public reads were reprocessed in TCRdb via fastp at Q25 and MiXCR, keeping in-frame beta chains. For every CDR3 protein sequence, its rows merge into one entry that carries the most common genes and DNA. Across this sample there are roughly 240,000 distinct CDR3 sequences, with around 8% seen only once. Just under 6.5% of the sample is taken by the ten largest.

Sequencing was performed on PBMCs, mostly from graft donor cells, taken 180 days after TCRalphabeta/CD19-depleted stem cell transplant. The receptors shown here come from a male patient aged 10 to 17 who had a stem cell transplant for acute lymphoblastic leukemia, so the T cells may come from the graft donor.

The table lists this clonotype with many counts. The rearrangement uses TRBV28 and TRBJ2-7; D ambiguous. Per germline, CDR1 MDHEN and CDR2 SYDVKM. Trimming shortened V by 1 base and J by 4 bases, and 5 bases separated the two germline ends. CDR3 length equals 12 residues. CDR3: CASSLLAYEQYF. The CDR3 bases are TGTGCCAGCAGTTTATTGGCGTACGAGCAGTACTTC.

This sequence joins TRBV28 and TRBJ2-2; the match to TRBD1 covers 10 bases. The CDR3 consists of 18 residues. The junction had 13 bases not matched to a gene; V was cut back by 3 bases and J by 6 bases. Germline V gene data show CDR1 as MDHEN and CDR2 as SYDVKM. Here the CDR3 DNA reads TGTGCCAGCAGTTTGGGGACAGGGGACGGGGAGGTCGCCGGGGAGCTGTTTTTT. It translates to CASSLGTGDGEVAGELFF.

This clonotype occurred many times. CDR3 residues: CASSYPRDRSSYEQYF. The CDR3, as DNA: TGTGCCAGCAGTTATCCGAGGGACAGGAGCTCCTACGAGCAGTACTTC. The chain is built from TRBV28 and TRBJ2-7, with TRBD1 matching over 8 bases. This CDR3 contains 16 residues. The germline CDR1 and CDR2 sequences are MDHEN and SYDVKM. Trimming cost V 4 bases and J 0 bases; bases outside gene matches: 8.

This clonotype showed up many times. The chain carries TRBV20-1 and TRBJ1-2; D possibly corresponds to TRBD1 (6 bases). Trimming pared 6 bases from V and 4 bases from J, leaving 15 bases between. The CDR3 is 13 residues long. CDR1 DFQATT and CDR2 SNEGSKA come from the germline V gene (reference sequence). For the CDR3, the DNA is TGCAGTGCCTCCCAGGGGACTCTCTATGGCTACACCTTC. It encodes CSASQGTLYGYTF.

This clonotype was counted many times. The chain is built from TRBV20-1 and TRBJ2-1, with D possibly TRBD1 on 6 matching bases. The V and J ends lost 0 bases and 0 bases respectively, with 15 bases between them. This CDR3 spans 17 amino acids. Looked up from germline, CDR1 is DFQATT and CDR2 is SNEGSKA (reference sequence). The CDR3 DNA reads TGCAGTGCTAGAGAGGGGGCTACAGGGAGCTCCTACAATGAGCAGTTCTTC. Amino acids: CSAREGATGSSYNEQFF.

This clonotype was seen repeatedly, ten times or more. The V call is TRBV20-1, the J call TRBJ2-2, with 10 positions matching TRBD2. CDR3 size: 18 residues. Germline CDR1 is DFQATT and CDR2 is SNEGSKA (reference sequence). The trim removed 4 bases at V and 7 bases at J, leaving 18 bases unmatched. CDR3 in DNA: TGCAGTGCTATAGCTAACGACCCTAGCGGGAGTATCGACGGGGAGCTGTTTTTT. Its translation: CSAIANDPSGSIDGELFF.

In its sample, this clonotype was seen many times. The chain uses TRBV10-3 and TRBJ1-6; 9 nucleotides line up with TRBD1. The CDR3 extends over 14 amino acids. With V trimmed by 7 bases and J by 9 bases, 7 bases remained unmatched. CDR1 and CDR2 from the germline V gene are ENHRY and SYGVKD. Here the CDR3 DNA reads TGTGCCATCAACCGGGACAGGGAATCTTCACCCCTCCACTTT. Its translation: CAINRDRESSPLHF.

This clonotype has at least ten counts. This chain joins TRBV28 and TRBJ2-1, with 11 bases identical to TRBD2. V lost 3 bases, J lost 5 bases, and 15 bases stayed unmatched. There are 19 residues in the CDR3. Germline lookup yields CDR1 MDHEN and CDR2 SYDVKM. CDR3 DNA: TGTGCCAGCAGTTTCCCCACGATCGCTATAGCGGGAGGGAACAATGAGCAGTTCTTC. It translates to CASSFPTIAIAGGNNEQFF.

This clonotype has ten or more counts. V is TRBV28 and J is TRBJ2-2; TRBD2 matches at 10 bases. The V and J ends lost 7 bases and 4 bases, in that order; junction bases with no gene match: 6. This CDR3 contains 15 residues. Looked up from germline, CDR1 is MDHEN and CDR2 is SYDVKM. CDR3 nucleotide sequence: TGTGCCAGCAATCTAGCGGGAGAACGCACCGGGGAGCTGTTTTTT. It yields the protein CASNLAGERTGELFF.

This clonotype was detected only a few times. The rearrangement joins TRBV20-1 to TRBJ2-5; TRBD2 is a possible D gene (7 bases). V was pared by 4 bases and J by 2 bases, with 11 bases between. The CDR3 is 13 residues long. Germline loops: CDR1 DFQATT, CDR2 SNEGSKA (reference sequence). CDR3 nucleotides: TGCAGTGCTAAAAGGGGGGGGCAAGAGACCCAGTACTTC. Protein product: CSAKRGGQETQYF.

This clonotype was counted ten times or more. This chain links TRBV3-1 with TRBJ2-4; D gene uncertain. The V end lost 0 bases, the J end lost 11 bases, and 11 bases lay between the germline ends. Germline values: CDR1 LGHDT, CDR2 YNNKEL (reference sequence). CDR3 length: 13 amino acids. The CDR3 is CASSQDLSTFQYF. CDR3 in DNA: TGTGCCAGCAGCCAAGATCTCAGTACTTTTCAGTACTTC.

The CDR3 here is CASSYWGGYHQPQHF. CDR3 coding DNA: TGTGCCAGCAGCTATTGGGGGGGGTATCATCAGCCCCAGCATTTT. The chain combines TRBV2 with TRBJ1-5, with D tentatively TRBD1 (5 bases). V shed 6 bases and J shed 5 bases, with 17 bases lying between them. The CDR3 runs 15 residues. The germline V gene encodes CDR1 SNHLY and CDR2 FYNNEI.

At least ten counts were recorded for this clonotype. The chain combines TRBV7-3 with TRBJ2-1, with TRBD1 matching 8 bases. This CDR3 contains 13 residues. Germline-derived CDR1 and CDR2 are SGHTA and FQGTGA. The V gene end was trimmed by 1 base and the J gene end by 9 bases; junction bases not matched to a gene: 2. The DNA for the CDR3 is TGTGCCAGCAGCTTAATACAGGGGGGTGAGCAGTTCTTC. Translated: CASSLIQGGEQFF.

This clonotype was observed at least ten times. This chain uses TRBV28 with TRBJ2-3; no reliable D call. The germline V gene encodes CDR1 MDHEN and CDR2 SYDVKM. V shed 7 bases and J shed 7 bases, with 15 bases lying between them. This CDR3 has 13 residues. CDR3: CASTLEGFNTQYF. The DNA for the CDR3 is TGTGCCAGCACCCTGGAAGGGTTTAATACGCAGTATTTT.

This clonotype has a count of ten or more. V is TRBV4-2 and J is TRBJ2-1, with 8 bases fitting TRBD2. J lost 5 bases, V lost 1 base, and 10 bases had no gene match. Per the germline V gene, CDR1 is LGHNA and CDR2 is YNFKEQ. The CDR3 totals 17 residues. The CDR3 DNA reads as TGTGCCAGCAGCCAAGCGGCTAGCGGGCCCCTGGACAATGAGCAGTTCTTC. Translation: CASSQAASGPLDNEQFF.

This clonotype was found a few times. V is TRBV12-3 or TRBV12-4 and J is TRBJ2-7, with D maybe TRBD2 (6 bases). The ends were cut back, 6 bases at V and 3 bases at J, with 15 bases in the middle. The length of the CDR3 is 14 residues. CDR3 nucleotide sequence: TGTGCCAGCAGGGGGACTTCCCTGGGCTACGAGCAGTACTTC. Protein: CASRGTSLGYEQYF.

The table lists this clonotype with many counts. The rearrangement joins TRBV5-1 to TRBJ2-7, with TRBD1 as a possible D gene (5 bases). CDR1 is SGHRS and CDR2 is YFSETQ in the germline V gene. V lost 4 bases, J lost 6 bases, and 20 bases lay in between. The CDR3 totals 15 residues. This CDR3 is CASSEDSQKHVEQYF. As DNA, the CDR3 is TGCGCCAGCAGCGAAGACAGTCAAAAGCATGTCGAGCAGTACTTC.

As to this clonotype: A much larger clone is a single base away; this may be a read error. J is TRBJ1-6 and V is TRBV12-3 or TRBV12-4; D is perhaps TRBD1 (5 bases). Between the trimmed V and J ends, which lost 4 bases and 7 bases, there was a span of 14 bases. The CDR3 extends over 15 amino acids. The CDR3 nucleotides read TGTGCCAGCAGTTCCCGGGACCAGGCAAATTCACCCCTCCACTTT. Translated, it gives CASSSRDQANSPLHF.

This sequence joins TRBV15 and TRBJ1-3, with D hard to call. The CDR3 runs to 14 residues. The germline CDR1 and CDR2 sequences are LNHNV and YYDKDF (reference sequence). Trimming pared 0 bases from V and 4 bases from J, leaving 7 bases between. CDR3 DNA: TGTGCCACCAGCAGAGATCCCCTCGGAAACACCATATATTTT. This gives the protein CATSRDPLGNTIYF.

This clonotype was recorded at least ten times. The V and J genes are TRBV6-4 and TRBJ2-2; D is possibly TRBD2 (5 bases). V was pared by 7 bases and J by 2 bases, with 14 bases between. CDR3 length: 15 amino acids. CDR1 and CDR2 (germline): MRHNA, SNTAGT. CDR3 amino acids: CASICERINTGELFF. The CDR3 nucleotides are TGTGCCAGCATTTGTGAGCGGATCAACACCGGGGAGCTGTTTTTT.

This clonotype was picked up many times. The chain is built from TRBV28 and TRBJ1-4, with D perhaps matching TRBD1 (5 bases). From germline, CDR1 is MDHEN and CDR2 SYDVKM. The CDR3 is 15 residues long. V gave up 3 bases and J gave up 5 bases, with 13 bases separating them. The CDR3 is CASSFWGRVNEKLFF. The CDR3 coding sequence is TGTGCCAGCAGTTTTTGGGGACGCGTGAATGAAAAACTGTTTTTT.

This clonotype was picked up many times. The chain uses TRBV9 and TRBJ2-1, with D uncertain. In germline, CDR1 is SGDLS, CDR2 YYNGEE. The germline V and J ends were trimmed by 0 bases and 3 bases, with 4 bases remaining between them. The CDR3 is 13 amino acids. The CDR3 bases are TGTGCCAGCAGCGTAGACTTCTACAATGAGCAGTTCTTC. Translating gives CASSVDFYNEQFF.